The rows below give T cell receptor beta chains drawn from one sample of a study of T cells after posttransplantation cyclophosphamide. TCRdb's table, derived via immunoSEQ multiplex PCR, lists solely in-frame clones and lacks some. Seen here are roughly 6,900 clones, about 98% observed once, and the top ten hold around 0.49%. The sequenced sample was naive CD8+ T cells sorted from PBMCs. These receptor sequences come from a woman under 40 in good health and a related stem cell transplant donor. CDR3s include the opening cysteine and the closing phenylalanine or tryptophan. The D gene is left open where the match is weak. Not every row has a clone size; where given, it reads once, few, many or a size class.

cdr3_aa: CASSYSVRGEQFF
cdr3_nt: TGTGCCAGCAGTTACTCAGTTCGCGGGGAGCAGTTCTTC
clone_size: -
j_call: TRBJ2-1
v_call: TRBV6-5
d_call: -

cdr3_aa: CASSLSPPGQSTRTIYF
cdr3_nt: TGTGCCAGCAGTTTATCGCCTCCGGGACAGTCCACCAGGACCATATATTTT
clone_size: -
j_call: TRBJ1-3
v_call: TRBV27
d_call: TRBD1

cdr3_aa: CASSQVSGGTGDTQYF
cdr3_nt: TGCGCCAGCAGCCAAGTAAGTGGCGGTACAGGAGATACGCAGTATTTT
clone_size: -
j_call: TRBJ2-3
v_call: TRBV4-1
d_call: -

cdr3_aa: CASSLAGLERADTQYF
cdr3_nt: TGTGCCAGCAGCTTAGCCGGGCTAGAGCGGGCAGATACGCAGTATTTT
clone_size: -
j_call: TRBJ2-3
v_call: TRBV7-2
d_call: -

cdr3_aa: CASSERRGTSGGAGGELFF
cdr3_nt: TGTGCCAGCAGCGAACGCCGTGGGACTAGCGGGGGGGCCGGCGGGGAGCTGTTTTTT
clone_size: -
j_call: TRBJ2-2
v_call: TRBV7-7
d_call: TRBD2

cdr3_aa: CASSSPGLAGGHPTGELFF
cdr3_nt: TGTGCCAGCAGCTCACCGGGACTAGCGGGGGGGCATCCGACCGGGGAGCTGTTTTTT
clone_size: -
j_call: TRBJ2-2
v_call: TRBV7-8
d_call: TRBD2

cdr3_aa: CASSQDRGDWTEAFF
cdr3_nt: TGCGCCAGCAGCCAAGATCGCGGGGATTGGACTGAAGCTTTCTTT
clone_size: -
j_call: TRBJ1-1
v_call: TRBV4-3
d_call: -

cdr3_aa: CASSHPGQELYGYTF
cdr3_nt: TGTGCCAGCAGCCATCCGGGACAGGAGCTATATGGCTACACCTTC
clone_size: -
j_call: TRBJ1-2
v_call: TRBV7-9
d_call: TRBD1

cdr3_aa: CASSQEGSGGLVTEAFF
cdr3_nt: TGCGCCAGCAGCCAAGAAGGTAGTGGAGGGCTTGTGACTGAAGCTTTCTTT
clone_size: -
j_call: TRBJ1-1
v_call: TRBV4-1
d_call: -

cdr3_aa: CAISGGGVNTEAFF
cdr3_nt: TGTGCCATCAGTGGAGGGGGAGTGAACACTGAAGCTTTCTTT
clone_size: once
j_call: TRBJ1-1
v_call: TRBV10-3
d_call: -

cdr3_aa: CASSEEGQALGYGYTF
cdr3_nt: TGTGCCAGCAGTGAAGAGGGACAGGCGTTAGGGTATGGCTACACCTTC
clone_size: -
j_call: TRBJ1-2
v_call: TRBV2
d_call: TRBD1

cdr3_aa: CASRRVSGNTIYF
cdr3_nt: TGTGCCAGCAGGAGGGTTAGTGGAAACACCATATATTTT
clone_size: -
j_call: TRBJ1-3
v_call: TRBV28
d_call: -

cdr3_aa: CASSLEGDGEAFF
cdr3_nt: TGTGCCAGCAGCTTAGAGGGGGACGGTGAAGCTTTCTTT
clone_size: -
j_call: TRBJ1-1
v_call: TRBV7-9
d_call: -

cdr3_aa: CASSQGTGDTQYF
cdr3_nt: TGCGCCAGCAGCCAGGGGACAGGGGATACGCAGTATTTT
clone_size: once
j_call: TRBJ2-3
v_call: TRBV4-1
d_call: TRBD1

cdr3_aa: CASSLPGGLGYGYTF
cdr3_nt: TGTGCCAGCAGCCTCCCGGGGGGTCTCGGCTATGGCTACACCTTC
clone_size: once
j_call: TRBJ1-2
v_call: TRBV7-9
d_call: -

cdr3_aa: CASSLGQGNTEAFF
cdr3_nt: TGTGCCAGCAGTCTAGGACAGGGGAACACTGAAGCTTTCTTT
clone_size: -
j_call: TRBJ1-1
v_call: TRBV6-1
d_call: TRBD1

cdr3_aa: CASRGGEGNQPQHF
cdr3_nt: TGTGCCAGCAGAGGGGGGGAGGGCAATCAGCCCCAGCATTTT
clone_size: -
j_call: TRBJ1-5
v_call: TRBV27
d_call: -

cdr3_aa: CASSQEVAGGIGTQYF
cdr3_nt: TGCGCCAGCAGCCAAGAAGTAGCGGGGGGCATAGGGACCCAGTACTTC
clone_size: -
j_call: TRBJ2-5
v_call: TRBV4-3
d_call: TRBD2

cdr3_aa: CASSLRGNQPQHF
cdr3_nt: TGTGCCAGCAGCTTAAGGGGAAATCAGCCCCAGCATTTT
clone_size: -
j_call: TRBJ1-5
v_call: TRBV7-8
d_call: -

cdr3_aa: CASSGVGRGPYNEQFF
cdr3_nt: TGTGCCAGCAGCGGCGTGGGGCGGGGGCCTTACAATGAGCAGTTCTTC
clone_size: -
j_call: TRBJ2-1
v_call: TRBV9
d_call: -

cdr3_aa: CASSEASGNQPQHF
cdr3_nt: TGTGCCAGCAGCGAGGCGTCGGGCAATCAGCCCCAGCATTTT
clone_size: -
j_call: TRBJ1-5
v_call: TRBV11-2
d_call: -

cdr3_aa: CASSFGQGTYEQYF
cdr3_nt: TGTGCCAGCAGTTTCGGGCAGGGGACCTACGAGCAGTACTTC
clone_size: -
j_call: TRBJ2-7
v_call: TRBV27
d_call: -

cdr3_aa: CASSIGFPQETQYF
cdr3_nt: TGTGCCAGTAGTATCGGGTTCCCCCAAGAGACCCAGTACTTC
clone_size: -
j_call: TRBJ2-5
v_call: TRBV19
d_call: -

cdr3_aa: CASSPSQTGGSSPLHF
cdr3_nt: TGTGCCAGCAGTCCATCACAGACAGGGGGGAGTTCACCCCTCCACTTT
clone_size: -
j_call: TRBJ1-6
v_call: TRBV7-9
d_call: TRBD1

cdr3_aa: CASARGGSYGYTF
cdr3_nt: TGTGCCAGCGCTCGAGGGGGCAGCTATGGCTACACCTTC
clone_size: once
j_call: TRBJ1-2
v_call: TRBV6-5
d_call: TRBD1

cdr3_aa: CACRGIYNEQFF
cdr3_nt: TGTGCGTGCAGGGGGATATACAATGAGCAGTTCTTC
clone_size: -
j_call: TRBJ2-1
v_call: TRBV27
d_call: TRBD1

cdr3_aa: CASSVSSGNTIYF
cdr3_nt: TGTGCCAGCAGCGTCAGCTCTGGAAACACCATATATTTT
clone_size: -
j_call: TRBJ1-3
v_call: TRBV9
d_call: -

cdr3_aa: CASSQDRGDRGNHEQYF
cdr3_nt: TGCGCCAGCAGCCAAGATCGGGGGGACAGGGGGAACCACGAGCAGTACTTC
clone_size: -
j_call: TRBJ2-7
v_call: TRBV4-1
d_call: TRBD1

cdr3_aa: CASSLMIGQINYGYTF
cdr3_nt: TGTGCCAGCAGCTTAATGATAGGACAGATAAACTATGGCTACACCTTC
clone_size: -
j_call: TRBJ1-2
v_call: TRBV7-3
d_call: -

cdr3_aa: CASSYTPQGPNTEAFF
cdr3_nt: TGTGCCAGCAGTTACACCCCACAGGGCCCGAACACTGAAGCTTTCTTT
clone_size: -
j_call: TRBJ1-1
v_call: TRBV6-5
d_call: -

cdr3_aa: CASSPRTGGPYEQYF
cdr3_nt: TGTGCCAGCAGCCCGCGGACAGGGGGACCCTACGAGCAGTACTTC
clone_size: once
j_call: TRBJ2-7
v_call: TRBV28
d_call: TRBD1

cdr3_aa: CASSGTSGETYNEQFF
cdr3_nt: TGTGCCAGCAGCGGGACTAGCGGGGAGACCTACAATGAGCAGTTCTTC
clone_size: -
j_call: TRBJ2-1
v_call: TRBV7-9
d_call: TRBD2

cdr3_aa: CASSQDTGNTEAFF
cdr3_nt: TGCGCCAGCAGCCAAGATACCGGGAACACTGAAGCTTTCTTT
clone_size: -
j_call: TRBJ1-1
v_call: TRBV4-1
d_call: -

cdr3_aa: CAISPGQGPYEQYF
cdr3_nt: TGTGCCATCAGCCCGGGACAGGGGCCCTACGAGCAGTACTTC
clone_size: few
j_call: TRBJ2-7
v_call: TRBV10-3
d_call: TRBD1

cdr3_aa: CASSAGQGWRDNEQFF
cdr3_nt: TGTGCCAGCAGCGCGGGACAGGGATGGCGGGACAATGAGCAGTTCTTC
clone_size: -
j_call: TRBJ2-1
v_call: TRBV28
d_call: TRBD1

cdr3_aa: CASSSSRTGGDTEAFF
cdr3_nt: TGTGCCAGCAGCTCCTCTCGGACAGGGGGTGACACTGAAGCTTTCTTT
clone_size: -
j_call: TRBJ1-1
v_call: TRBV13
d_call: TRBD1

cdr3_aa: CASSLTQNTEAFF
cdr3_nt: TGTGCCAGCAGTTTAACTCAGAACACTGAAGCTTTCTTT
clone_size: -
j_call: TRBJ1-1
v_call: TRBV27
d_call: -

cdr3_aa: CATGTGISYEQYF
cdr3_nt: TGTGCCACAGGGACAGGGATTTCCTACGAGCAGTACTTC
clone_size: -
j_call: TRBJ2-7
v_call: TRBV7-6
d_call: TRBD1

cdr3_aa: CAMLRGQGNSPLHF
cdr3_nt: TGTGCCATGCTTAGAGGGCAGGGGAACTCCCCCCTCCACTTT
clone_size: -
j_call: TRBJ1-6
v_call: TRBV10-3
d_call: -

cdr3_aa: CASSARAGTGTDTQYF
cdr3_nt: TGTGCCAGCAGCGCGCGAGCCGGGACTGGCACAGATACGCAGTATTTT
clone_size: once
j_call: TRBJ2-3
v_call: TRBV9
d_call: -

cdr3_aa: CASSLRSEAFF
cdr3_nt: TGTGCCAGCAGCCTCAGAAGTGAAGCTTTCTTT
clone_size: -
j_call: TRBJ1-1
v_call: TRBV5-5
d_call: -